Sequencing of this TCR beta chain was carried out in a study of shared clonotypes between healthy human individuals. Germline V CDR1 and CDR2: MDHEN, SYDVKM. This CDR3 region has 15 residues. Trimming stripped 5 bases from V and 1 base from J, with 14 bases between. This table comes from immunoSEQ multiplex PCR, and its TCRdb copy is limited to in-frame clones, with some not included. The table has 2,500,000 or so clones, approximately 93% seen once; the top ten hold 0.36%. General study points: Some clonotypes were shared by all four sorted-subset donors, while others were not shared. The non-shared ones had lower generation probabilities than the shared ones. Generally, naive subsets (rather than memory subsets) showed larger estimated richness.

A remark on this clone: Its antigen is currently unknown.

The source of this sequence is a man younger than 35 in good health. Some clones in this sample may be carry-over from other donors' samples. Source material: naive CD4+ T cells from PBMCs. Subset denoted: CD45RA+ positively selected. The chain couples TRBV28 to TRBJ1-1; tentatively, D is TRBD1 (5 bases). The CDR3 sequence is CASSPAGQGNTEAFF. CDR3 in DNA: TGTGCCAGCAGTCCCGCCGGGCAGGGGAACACTGAAGCTTTCTTT.